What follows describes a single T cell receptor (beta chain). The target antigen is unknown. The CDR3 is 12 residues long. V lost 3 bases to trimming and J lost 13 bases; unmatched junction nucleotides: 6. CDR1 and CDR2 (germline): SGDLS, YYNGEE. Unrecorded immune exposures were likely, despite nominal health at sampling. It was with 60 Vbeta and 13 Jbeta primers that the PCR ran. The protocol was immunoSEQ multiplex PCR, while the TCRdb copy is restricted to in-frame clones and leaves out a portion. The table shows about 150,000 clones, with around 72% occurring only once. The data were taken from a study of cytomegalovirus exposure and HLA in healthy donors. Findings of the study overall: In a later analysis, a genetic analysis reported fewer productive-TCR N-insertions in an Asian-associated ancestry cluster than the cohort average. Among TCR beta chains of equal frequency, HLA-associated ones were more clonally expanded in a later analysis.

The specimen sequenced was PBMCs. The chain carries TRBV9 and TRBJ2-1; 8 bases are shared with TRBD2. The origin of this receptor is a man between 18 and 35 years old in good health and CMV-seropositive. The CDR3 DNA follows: TGTGCCAGCAGCGCCCCGGGGGGGGACCAGTTCTTC. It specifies CASSAPGGDQFF.